Described below is a single T cell receptor beta chain sequence and its context. The antigen remains undetermined. The V end lost 5 bases, the J end lost 1 base, and 13 bases lay between the germline ends. The CDR3 sequence is 15 residues long. From germline, CDR1 is SEHNR and CDR2 FQNEAQ (reference sequence). TCRdb independently ran MiXCR on the 5' RACE reads; one entry per CDR3 protein. The sample includes over 40,000 distinct CDR3 sequences, approximately 23% of them seen just once. Study-level findings and limits: Tumor Treg TCRs overlapped most with tumor naive CD4+ cells. In terms of TCR gene usage, tumor memory CD4+ T cells clustered together with blood and lymph node memory CD4+ cells, as well as with lymph node naive CD4+ cells. The larger-cohort validation was restricted to a single TCR beta V-J rearrangement rather than whole repertoires.

Treg sorting used a CD4+CD25+CD127-/low gate. The receptor was derived from a female donor with breast cancer. Sequenced input: Tregs sorted from a lymph node. The chain links TRBV7-9 to TRBJ2-3; possible D gene TRBD2, 5 bases. CDR3 loop: CASSTREFGTDTQYF. The CDR3 nucleotides read TGTGCCAGCAGCACTAGGGAGTTTGGCACAGATACGCAGTATTTT.